This TCR beta chain was identified in a study of T cell changes during pregnancy in multiple sclerosis. CDR1 is SQVTM, CDR2 ANQGSEA, per germline. V lost 0 bases and J lost 7, with 12 bases in between. The CDR3 extends over 13 amino acids. Assay used: immunoSEQ multiplex PCR; TCRdb lists only in-frame clones, some missing. This table has approximately 58,000 clones, 92% appearing once. Here the sequenced sample was CD4+ T cells from peripheral blood mononuclear cells, taken after pregnancy. This TCR was sampled from a female donor in good health, enrolled as a control in a pregnancy study. V gene TRBV29-1 combines with J gene TRBJ1-1, with a tentative D call TRBD1 (5 bases). The CDR3 bases are TGCAGCGTTGAAGAGTACCAGGGCGGTGAAGCTTTCTTT. Its protein product is CSVEEYQGGEAFF.